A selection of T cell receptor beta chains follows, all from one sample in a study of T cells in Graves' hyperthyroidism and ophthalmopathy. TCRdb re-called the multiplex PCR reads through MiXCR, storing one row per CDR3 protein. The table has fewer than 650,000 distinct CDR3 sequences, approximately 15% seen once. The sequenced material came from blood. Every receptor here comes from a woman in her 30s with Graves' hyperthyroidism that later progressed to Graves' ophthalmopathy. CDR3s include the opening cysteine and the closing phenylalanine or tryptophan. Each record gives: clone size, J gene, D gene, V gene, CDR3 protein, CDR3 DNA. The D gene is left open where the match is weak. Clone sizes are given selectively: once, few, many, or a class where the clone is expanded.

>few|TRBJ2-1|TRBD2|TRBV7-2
CASSLYTLRLAAHNEQFF
TGTGCCAGCAGCTTGTATACCCTCAGACTAGCGGCCCACAATGAGCAGTTCTTC
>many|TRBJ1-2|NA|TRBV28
CASSLRASGAGYTF
TGTGCCAGCAGTCTTCGGGCCTCAGGGGCTGGCTACACCTTC
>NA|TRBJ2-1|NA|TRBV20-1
CSARSYHSRSHEQFF
TGCAGTGCTAGGTCTTACCATTCTAGAAGCCATGAGCAGTTCTTC
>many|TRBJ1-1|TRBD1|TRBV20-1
CSARRQGVTEAFF
TGCAGTGCTAGAAGACAGGGCGTCACTGAAGCTTTCTTT
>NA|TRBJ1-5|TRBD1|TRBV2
CASDRGLQPQHF
TGTGCCAGCGACAGGGGGCTTCAGCCCCAGCATTTT
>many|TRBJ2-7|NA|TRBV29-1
CSVDAGGFYEQYF
TGCAGCGTTGATGCAGGGGGGTTCTACGAGCAGTACTTC
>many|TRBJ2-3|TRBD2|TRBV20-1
CSADSGSGTDTQYF
TGCAGTGCGGATAGCGGGAGCGGCACAGATACGCAGTATTTT
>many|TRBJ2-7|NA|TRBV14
CASSQELGPAYEQYF
TGTGCCAGCAGCCAAGAGTTGGGCCCGGCCTACGAGCAGTACTTC
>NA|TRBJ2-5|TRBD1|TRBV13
CASSSRDRERAAQYF
TGTGCCAGCAGCTCTCGGGACAGGGAGAGGGCGGCCCAGTACTTC
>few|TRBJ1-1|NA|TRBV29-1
CSVAAPGGRKNTEAFF
TGCAGCGTTGCCGCCCCCGGGGGCCGAAAGAACACTGAAGCTTTCTTT
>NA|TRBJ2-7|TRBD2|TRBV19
CASSWDNSGGYQQYF
TGTGCCAGTAGTTGGGATAATAGCGGGGGATACCAGCAGTACTTC
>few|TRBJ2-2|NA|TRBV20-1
CSARDRDDYTGELFF
TGCAGTGCTAGAGATAGGGACGACTACACCGGGGAGCTGTTTTTT
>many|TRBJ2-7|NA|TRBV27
CASSVGAQAYEQYF
TGTGCCAGCAGTGTGGGGGCGCAGGCCTACGAGCAGTACTTC
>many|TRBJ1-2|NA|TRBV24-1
CATSDRSNYGYTF
TGTGCCACCAGTGACAGGTCGAACTATGGCTACACCTTC
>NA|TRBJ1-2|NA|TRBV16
CASSQSPNYGYTF
TGTGCCAGCAGCCAATCTCCTAACTATGGCTACACCTTC
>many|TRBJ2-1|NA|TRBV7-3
CASSLGLRGDEQFF
TGTGCCAGCAGCTTAGGGCTTAGGGGGGATGAGCAGTTCTTC
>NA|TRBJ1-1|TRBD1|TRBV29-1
CSGVPTGGTEAFF
TGCAGCGGTGTCCCAACAGGGGGGACTGAAGCTTTCTTT
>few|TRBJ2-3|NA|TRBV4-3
CASSRRDTQYF
TGCGCCAGCAGCCGGCGGGATACGCAGTATTTT
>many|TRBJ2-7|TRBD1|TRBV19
CASSNPGQGTNEQYF
TGTGCCAGTAGTAACCCGGGACAGGGGACAAACGAGCAGTACTTC
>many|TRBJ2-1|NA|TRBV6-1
CASRLTGDEQFF
TGTGCCAGCAGGCTCACGGGGGATGAGCAGTTCTTC
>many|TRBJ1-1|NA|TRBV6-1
CASWGRAGLTTEAFF
TGTGCCAGTTGGGGCCGGGCAGGGCTGACCACTGAAGCTTTCTTT
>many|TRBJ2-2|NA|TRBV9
CASNPRDTGELFF
TGTGCCAGCAACCCCAGGGACACCGGGGAGCTGTTTTTT
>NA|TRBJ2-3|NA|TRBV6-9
CASSYEGLRTDTQYF
TGTGCCAGCAGTTACGAGGGACTTCGCACAGATACGCAGTATTTT
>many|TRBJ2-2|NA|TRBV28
CASTPVLRGHNTGELFF
TGTGCCAGCACCCCTGTCTTAAGGGGCCACAACACCGGGGAGCTGTTTTTT
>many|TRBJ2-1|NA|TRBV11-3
CASSLVRGGVYNEQFF
TGTGCCAGCAGCTTAGTGCGCGGGGGCGTCTACAATGAGCAGTTCTTC
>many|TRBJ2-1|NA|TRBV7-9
CASSLAESNEQFF
TGTGCCAGCAGCTTAGCGGAGAGCAATGAGCAGTTCTTC
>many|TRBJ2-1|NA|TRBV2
CASSAQVGPYNEQFF
TGTGCCAGCAGTGCCCAAGTGGGTCCCTACAATGAGCAGTTCTTC
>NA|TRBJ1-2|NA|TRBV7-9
CASSTSGGGSDYGYTF
TGTGCCAGCAGCACTTCGGGTGGGGGCAGCGACTATGGCTACACCTTC
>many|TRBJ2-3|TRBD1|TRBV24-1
CATSVTDRGPTQYF
TGTGCCACCAGTGTAACCGACAGGGGCCCGACGCAGTATTTT
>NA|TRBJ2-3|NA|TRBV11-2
CASGVGSGNTQYF
TGTGCCAGCGGGGTCGGGAGTGGAAATACGCAGTATTTT
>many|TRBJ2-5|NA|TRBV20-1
CSARLGQQETQYF
TGCAGTGCTCGACTTGGACAGCAAGAGACCCAGTACTTC
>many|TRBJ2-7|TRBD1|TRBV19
CASSTTGIYEQYF
TGTGCCAGTAGTACGACAGGGATCTACGAGCAGTACTTC
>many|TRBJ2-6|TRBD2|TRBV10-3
CAITQTSGDPPGANVLTF
TGTGCCATCACCCAGACTAGCGGGGACCCCCCTGGGGCCAACGTCCTGACTTTC